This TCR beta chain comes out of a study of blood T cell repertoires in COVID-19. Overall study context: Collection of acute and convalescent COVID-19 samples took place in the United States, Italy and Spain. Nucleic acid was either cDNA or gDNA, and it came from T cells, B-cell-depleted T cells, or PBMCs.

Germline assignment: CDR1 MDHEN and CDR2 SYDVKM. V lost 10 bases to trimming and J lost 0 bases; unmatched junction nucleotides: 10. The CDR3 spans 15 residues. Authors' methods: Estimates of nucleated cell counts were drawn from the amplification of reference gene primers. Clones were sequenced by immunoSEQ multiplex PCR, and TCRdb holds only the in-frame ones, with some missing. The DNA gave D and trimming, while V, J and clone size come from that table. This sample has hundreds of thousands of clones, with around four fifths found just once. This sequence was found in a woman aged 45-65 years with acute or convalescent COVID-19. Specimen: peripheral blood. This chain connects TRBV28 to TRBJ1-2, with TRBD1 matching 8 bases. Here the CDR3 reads CATGGTGTANYGYTF. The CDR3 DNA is TGTGCCACAGGGGGCACCGGGACAGCTAACTATGGCTACACCTTC.